Detailed here is one T cell receptor beta chain. What it binds is unknown. Data came from immunoSEQ multiplex PCR; TCRdb stores just in-frame clones and leaves some out. The sample lists tens of thousands of clones, 91% seen once, with around 1.8% in the top ten. This specimen belongs to a study of OX40 agonist ivuxolimab in advanced cancers. Whole-study context: With a range of roughly 20 to 85, age averaged roughly 60 years, and roughly 80% were male. Study-wide results and limits: Within 6 weeks, CD4+ and CD8+ blood T cells expanded clonally at 0.1 to 3.0 mg/kg.

This CDR3 comprises 10 residues. Germline-derived CDR1 and CDR2 are DFQATT and SNEGSKA (reference sequence). The V and J ends lost 4 bases and 4 bases respectively, with 4 bases between them. The source of this sequence is an adult with an advanced solid tumor such as melanoma, head and neck, liver or kidney cancer. The source was CD4+ or CD8+ T cells sorted from blood, collected in a trial of the OX40 agonist ivuxolimab. The V and J genes are TRBV20-1 and TRBJ2-5; D is undetermined. The CDR3 DNA is TGCAGTGCTAATTTAGAGACCCAGTACTTC. Protein: CSANLETQYF.